This T cell receptor beta chain was documented in a study of shared clonotypes between healthy human individuals. The protocol was immunoSEQ multiplex PCR, while the TCRdb copy is restricted to in-frame clones and leaves out a portion. This sample carries millions of clones, about 93% of them seen once, and the ten largest clones take around 1.7%. V was clipped by 2 bases and J by 3 bases; unmatched bases: 6. The CDR3 has 15 amino acids. Germline CDR1 is MNHEY and CDR2 is SMNVEV (reference sequence). About this clone itself: Its target is not known.

Study outcomes and limitations: Memory subsets generally showed smaller estimated richness than naive subsets did.

Naive CD8 cells lacked CD45RO and underwent positive selection for CCR7, leaving out terminally differentiated effector memory CD45RA+ cells. This sequence was found in a man in his late teens or twenties in good health. Some clones in this sample may be carry-over from other donors' samples. Material: naive CD8+ T cells from PBMCs. The chain links TRBV27 to TRBJ2-7; 8 bases align to TRBD2. CDR3 nucleotides: TGTGCCAGCAGTTTACTAAGCGGGGGACTCTACGAGCAGTACTTC. As protein: CASSLLSGGLYEQYF.